The present T cell receptor (beta chain) was sequenced within a study of OX40 agonist ivuxolimab in advanced cancers. Study-wide findings and caveats: Clonal expansion from baseline to week 6 occurred in both CD4+ and CD8+ T cells.

With respect to this clone: Its antigen is still unknown.

Trimming cost V 3 bases and J 5 bases, with 10 bases left between them. CDR3 size: 13 residues. Germline loops: CDR1 SNHLY, CDR2 FYNNEI. Patients with a history of autoimmune disease or on systemic immunosuppression were excluded. The protocol was immunoSEQ multiplex PCR, while the TCRdb copy is restricted to in-frame clones and leaves out a portion. Of approximately 30,000 clones in the sample, just under 85% were seen once. This sequence was found in an adult with an advanced solid tumor such as melanoma, head and neck, liver or kidney cancer. This material consisted of CD4+ or CD8+ T cells sorted from blood, taken in a trial of the OX40 agonist ivuxolimab. The chain recombines TRBV2 with TRBJ2-5; the D is unclear. The chain's CDR3 is CASSDTAWETQYF. CDR3 bases: TGTGCCAGCAGTGATACAGCATGGGAGACCCAGTACTTC.